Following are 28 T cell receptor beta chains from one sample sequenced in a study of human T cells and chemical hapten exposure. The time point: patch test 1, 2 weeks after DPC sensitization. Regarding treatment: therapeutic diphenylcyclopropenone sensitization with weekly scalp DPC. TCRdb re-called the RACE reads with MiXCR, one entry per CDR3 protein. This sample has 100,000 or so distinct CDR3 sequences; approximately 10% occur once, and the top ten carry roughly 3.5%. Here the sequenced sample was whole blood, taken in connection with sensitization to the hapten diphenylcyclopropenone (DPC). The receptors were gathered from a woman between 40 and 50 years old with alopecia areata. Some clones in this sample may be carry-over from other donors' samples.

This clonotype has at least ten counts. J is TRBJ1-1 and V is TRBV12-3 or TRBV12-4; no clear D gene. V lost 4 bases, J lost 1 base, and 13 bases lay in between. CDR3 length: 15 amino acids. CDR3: CASSYRGGRNTEAFF. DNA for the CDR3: TGTGCCAGCAGTTACCGGGGAGGGAGGAACACTGAAGCTTTCTTT.

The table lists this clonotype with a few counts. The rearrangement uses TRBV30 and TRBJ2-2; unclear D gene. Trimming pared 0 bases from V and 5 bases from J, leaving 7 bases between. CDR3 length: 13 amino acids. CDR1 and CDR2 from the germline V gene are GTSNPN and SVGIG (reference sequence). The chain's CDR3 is CAWSVRWTGELFF. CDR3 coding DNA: TGTGCCTGGAGTGTACGATGGACCGGGGAGCTGTTTTTT.

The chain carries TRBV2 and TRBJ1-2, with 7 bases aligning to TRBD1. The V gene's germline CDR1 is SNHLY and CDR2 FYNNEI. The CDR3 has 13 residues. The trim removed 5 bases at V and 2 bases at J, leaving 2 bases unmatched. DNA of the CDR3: TGTGCCAGCAGTACGGGACAGAACTATGGCTACACCTTC. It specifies CASSTGQNYGYTF.

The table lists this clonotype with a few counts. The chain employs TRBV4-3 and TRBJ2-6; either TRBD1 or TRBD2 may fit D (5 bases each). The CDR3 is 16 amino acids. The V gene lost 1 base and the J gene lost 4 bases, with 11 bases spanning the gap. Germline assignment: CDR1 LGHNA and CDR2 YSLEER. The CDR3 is CASSQGEGTGANVLTF. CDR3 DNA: TGCGCCAGCAGCCAAGGTGAAGGGACCGGGGCCAACGTCCTGACTTTC.

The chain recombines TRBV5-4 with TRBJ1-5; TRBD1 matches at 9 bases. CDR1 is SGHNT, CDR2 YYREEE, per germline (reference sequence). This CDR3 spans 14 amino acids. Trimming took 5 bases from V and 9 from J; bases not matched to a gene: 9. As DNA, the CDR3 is TGTGCCAGCAGTTCGGGACAGGGCTCCGGGCCCCAGCATTTT. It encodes CASSSGQGSGPQHF.

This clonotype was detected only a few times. The CDR3 loop reads CASRKGSNYGYTF. CDR3 bases: TGTGCCAGCAGGAAGGGGTCTAACTATGGCTACACCTTC. This chain connects TRBV6-2 or TRBV6-3 to TRBJ1-2, with D maybe TRBD1 (5 bases). CDR3 length equals 13 residues. Germline lookup yields CDR1 MNHEY and CDR2 SVGEGT. The V gene lost 6 bases and the J gene lost 0 bases, with 8 bases spanning the gap.

CDR3 in amino acids: CSVGKASAGNEQYF. CDR3 sequence (DNA): TGCAGCGTTGGAAAGGCTAGCGCGGGCAATGAGCAGTACTTC. The rearrangement joins TRBV29-1 to TRBJ2-1, with TRBD2 as a possible D gene (6 bases). Gene TRBJ2-7 matches the end of the DNA better, so the J call may be wrong. This CDR3 has 14 amino acids. Per the germline V gene, CDR1 is SQVTM and CDR2 is ANQGSEA.

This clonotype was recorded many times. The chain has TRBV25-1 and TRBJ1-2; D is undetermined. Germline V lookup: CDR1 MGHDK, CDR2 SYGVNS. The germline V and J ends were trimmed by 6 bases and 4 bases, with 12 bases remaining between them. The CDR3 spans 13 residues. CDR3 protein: CASSPVGFYGYTF. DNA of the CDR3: TGTGCCAGCAGCCCCGTGGGGTTCTATGGCTACACCTTC.

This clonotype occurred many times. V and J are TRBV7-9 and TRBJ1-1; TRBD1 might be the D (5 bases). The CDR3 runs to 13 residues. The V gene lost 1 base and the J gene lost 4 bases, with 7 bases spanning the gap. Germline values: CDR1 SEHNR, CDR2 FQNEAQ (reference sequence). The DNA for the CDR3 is TGTGCCAGCAGCTTAGGGGGGGTCACTGAAGCTTTCTTT. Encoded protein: CASSLGGVTEAFF. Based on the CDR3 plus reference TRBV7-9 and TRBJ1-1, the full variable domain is DTGVSQNPRHKITKRGQNVTFRCDPISEHNRLYWYRQTLGQGPEFLTYFQNEAQLEKSRLLSDRFSAERPKGSFSTLEIQRTEQGDSAMYLCASSLGGVTEAFFGQGTRLTVV.

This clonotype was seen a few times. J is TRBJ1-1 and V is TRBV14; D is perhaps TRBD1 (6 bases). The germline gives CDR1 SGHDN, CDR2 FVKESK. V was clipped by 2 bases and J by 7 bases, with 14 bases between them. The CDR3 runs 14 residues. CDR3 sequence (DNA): TGTGCCAGCAGCCAAAATCTAGGAGGGGGTGAAGCTTTCTTT. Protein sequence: CASSQNLGGGEAFF.

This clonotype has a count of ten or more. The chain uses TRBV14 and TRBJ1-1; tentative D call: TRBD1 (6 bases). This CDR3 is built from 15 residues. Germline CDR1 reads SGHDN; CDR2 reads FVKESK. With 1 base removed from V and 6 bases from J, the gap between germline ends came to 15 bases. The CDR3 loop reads CASSQVRRGEPEAFF. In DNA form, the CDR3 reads TGTGCCAGCAGCCAAGTACGAAGGGGGGAACCTGAAGCTTTCTTT.

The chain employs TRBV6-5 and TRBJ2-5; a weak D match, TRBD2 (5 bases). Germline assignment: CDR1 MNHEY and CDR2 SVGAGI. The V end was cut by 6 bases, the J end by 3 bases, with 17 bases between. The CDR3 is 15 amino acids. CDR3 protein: CASSPGASWKETQYF. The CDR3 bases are TGTGCCAGCAGCCCCGGAGCTAGCTGGAAAGAGACCCAGTACTTC.

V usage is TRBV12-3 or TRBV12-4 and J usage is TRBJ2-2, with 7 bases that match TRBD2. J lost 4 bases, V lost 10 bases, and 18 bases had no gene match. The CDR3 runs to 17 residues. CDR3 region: CATQRYRLAATTGELFF. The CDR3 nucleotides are TGTGCCACCCAACGGTATAGGCTAGCGGCGACCACCGGGGAGCTGTTTTTT.

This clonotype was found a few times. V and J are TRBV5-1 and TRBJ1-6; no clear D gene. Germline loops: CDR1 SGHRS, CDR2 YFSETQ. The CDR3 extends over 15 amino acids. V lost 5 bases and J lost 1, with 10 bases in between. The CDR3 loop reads CASRPEASYNSPLHF. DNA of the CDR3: TGCGCCAGCAGACCCGAGGCGTCCTATAATTCACCCCTCCACTTT.

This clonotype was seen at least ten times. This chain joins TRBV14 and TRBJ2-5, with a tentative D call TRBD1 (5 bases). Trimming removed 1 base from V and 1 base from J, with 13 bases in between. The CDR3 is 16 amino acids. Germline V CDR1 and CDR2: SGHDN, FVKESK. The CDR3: CASSQVPRVRQETQYF. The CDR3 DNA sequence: TGTGCCAGCAGCCAAGTACCCAGGGTTCGCCAAGAGACCCAGTACTTC.

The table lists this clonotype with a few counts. CDR3 in amino acids: CASSQDRETSTGELFF. The CDR3 DNA is TGCGCCAGCAGCCAAGACCGGGAGACTTCGACCGGGGAGCTGTTTTTT. The chain has TRBV4-3 and TRBJ2-2; D might be TRBD2 (6 bases). Germline V CDR1 and CDR2: LGHNA, YSLEER. Trimming left V 0 bases short and J 5 bases short, with 13 bases between. CDR3 size: 16 residues.

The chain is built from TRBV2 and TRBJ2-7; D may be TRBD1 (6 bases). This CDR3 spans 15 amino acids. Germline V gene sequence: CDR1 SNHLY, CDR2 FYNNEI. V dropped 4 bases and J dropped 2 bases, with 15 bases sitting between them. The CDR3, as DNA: TGTGCCAGCAGTGGGACACAGGGAATCCCCTACGAGCAGTACTTC. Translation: CASSGTQGIPYEQYF.

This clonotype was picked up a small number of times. CDR3 coding DNA: TGTGCCAGCAGCTTAGGCCAGGGGCAGTTCTTC. It yields the protein CASSLGQGQFF. The chain is built from TRBV7-2 and TRBJ2-1; D might be TRBD1 (5 bases). Germline V gives CDR1 SGHTA, CDR2 FQGNSA. This CDR3 spans 11 amino acids. The V end lost 1 base, the J end lost 12 bases, and 7 bases lay between the germline ends.

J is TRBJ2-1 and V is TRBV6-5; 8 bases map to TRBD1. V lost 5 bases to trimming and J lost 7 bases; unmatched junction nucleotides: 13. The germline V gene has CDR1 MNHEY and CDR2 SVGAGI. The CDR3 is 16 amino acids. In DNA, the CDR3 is TGTGCCAGCAGTCGACAGGGGTCCCGCAGTTGGAATGAGCAGTTCTTC. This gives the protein CASSRQGSRSWNEQFF.

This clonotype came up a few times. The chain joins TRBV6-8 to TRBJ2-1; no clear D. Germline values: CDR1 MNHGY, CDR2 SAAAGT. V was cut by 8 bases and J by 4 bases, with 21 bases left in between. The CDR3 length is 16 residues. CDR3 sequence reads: CASELPGLLLYNEQFF. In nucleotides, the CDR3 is TGTGCCAGCGAATTACCCGGTCTCCTCCTATACAATGAGCAGTTCTTC.

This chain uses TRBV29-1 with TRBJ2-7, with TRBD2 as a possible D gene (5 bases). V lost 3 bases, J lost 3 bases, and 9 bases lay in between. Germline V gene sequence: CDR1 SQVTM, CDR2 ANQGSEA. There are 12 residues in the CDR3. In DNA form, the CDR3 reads TGCAGCGTTGATGCGGGTTTCTACGAGCAGTACTTC. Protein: CSVDAGFYEQYF.

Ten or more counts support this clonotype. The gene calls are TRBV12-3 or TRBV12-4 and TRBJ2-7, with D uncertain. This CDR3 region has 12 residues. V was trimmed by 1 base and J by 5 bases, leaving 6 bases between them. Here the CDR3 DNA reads TGTGCCAGCAGTTTAGTAATGGACGAGCAGTACTTC. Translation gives CASSLVMDEQYF.

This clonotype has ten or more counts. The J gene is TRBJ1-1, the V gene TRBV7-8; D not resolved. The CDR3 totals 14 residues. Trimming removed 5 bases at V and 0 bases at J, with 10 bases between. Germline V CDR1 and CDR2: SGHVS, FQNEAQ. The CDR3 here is CASSMRTVNTEAFF. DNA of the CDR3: TGTGCCAGCAGCATGCGGACCGTGAACACTGAAGCTTTCTTT.

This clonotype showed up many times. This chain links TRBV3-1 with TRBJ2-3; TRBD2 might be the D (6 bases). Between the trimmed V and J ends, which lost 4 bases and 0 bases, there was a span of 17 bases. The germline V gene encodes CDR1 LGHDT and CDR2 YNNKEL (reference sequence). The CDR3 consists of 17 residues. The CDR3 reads CASSRDPGTSSTDTQYF. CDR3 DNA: TGTGCCAGCAGCCGCGACCCGGGGACTTCTAGCACAGATACGCAGTATTTT.

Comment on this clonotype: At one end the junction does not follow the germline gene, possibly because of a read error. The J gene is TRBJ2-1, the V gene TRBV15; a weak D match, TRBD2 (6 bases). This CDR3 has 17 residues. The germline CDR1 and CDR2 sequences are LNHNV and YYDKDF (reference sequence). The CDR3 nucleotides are TGTGCCACCAGCAGAGATCGTTATAGCGGAACCAACAATAAGCAGTTCTTC. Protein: CATSRDRYSGTNNKQFF.

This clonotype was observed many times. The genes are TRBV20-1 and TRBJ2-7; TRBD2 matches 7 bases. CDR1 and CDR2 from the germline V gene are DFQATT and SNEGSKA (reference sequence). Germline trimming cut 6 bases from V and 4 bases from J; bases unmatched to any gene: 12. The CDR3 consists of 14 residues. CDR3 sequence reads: CSARSASGMYEQYF. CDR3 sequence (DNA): TGCAGTGCCCGGTCGGCTAGCGGAATGTACGAGCAGTACTTC.

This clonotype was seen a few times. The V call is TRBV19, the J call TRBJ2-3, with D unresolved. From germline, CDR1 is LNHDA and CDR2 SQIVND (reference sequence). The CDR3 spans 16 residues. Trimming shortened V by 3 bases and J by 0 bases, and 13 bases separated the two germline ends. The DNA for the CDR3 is TGTGCCAGTAGTATCGGAGAACTCGCTAGCACAGATACGCAGTATTTT. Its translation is CASSIGELASTDTQYF.

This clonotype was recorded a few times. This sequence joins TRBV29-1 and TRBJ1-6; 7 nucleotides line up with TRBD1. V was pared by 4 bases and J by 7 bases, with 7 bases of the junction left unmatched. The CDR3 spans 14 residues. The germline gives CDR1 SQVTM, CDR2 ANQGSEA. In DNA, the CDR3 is TGCAGCGTTGCCGCGGGGACAGCAAATTCACCCCTCCACTTT. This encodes CSVAAGTANSPLHF. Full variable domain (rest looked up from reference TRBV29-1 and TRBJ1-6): SAVISQKPSRDICQRGTSLTIQCQVDSQVTMMFWYRQQPGQSLTLIATANQGSEATYESGFVIDKFPISRPNLTFSTLTVSNMSPEDSSIYLCSVAAGTANSPLHFGNGTRLTVT.